One and the same sample provided the 14 T cell receptor beta chains below, sequenced in a study. TCRdb reprocessed the 5' RACE reads with MiXCR, giving one entry per CDR3 protein. This sample has around 5,600 distinct CDR3 sequences; roughly 38% occur once, and the top ten carry 50% to 60%. Material: memory CD4+ T cells sorted from blood. As for subset: memory CD4+ T cells, CD4+CD45RO+CD25-. These receptors were collected from a female donor with breast cancer.

This clonotype was recorded at least ten times. This rearrangement joins TRBV20-1 to TRBJ2-7, with D perhaps matching TRBD1 (5 bases). V was trimmed by 2 bases and J by 6 bases, leaving 14 bases between them. The CDR3 is 13 residues long. Germline V gene lookup returns CDR1 DFQATT and CDR2 SNEGSKA (reference sequence). The CDR3 DNA follows: TGCAGTGCTAGACGCAGGGTGTGGGGCGAGCAGTACTTC. Its protein product is CSARRRVWGEQYF.

This clonotype is labeled medium-sized. The rearrangement joins TRBV5-5 to TRBJ1-1; D unresolved. CDR1 and CDR2 (germline): SGHKS, YYEKEE (reference sequence). This CDR3 spans 14 amino acids. V was pared by 0 bases and J by 5 bases, with 11 bases between. The CDR3 loop is CASSLVGRSTEAFF. The CDR3 DNA follows: TGTGCCAGCAGCTTGGTTGGGCGATCGACTGAAGCTTTCTTT.

V usage is TRBV27 and J usage is TRBJ2-6; D remains unclear. Per germline, CDR1 MNHEY and CDR2 SMNVEV (reference sequence). This CDR3 is built from 15 residues. V was pared by 1 base and J by 0 bases, with 4 bases between. The CDR3 protein is CASSLYLSGANVLTF. The DNA of the CDR3 is TGTGCCAGCAGTTTATACCTCTCTGGGGCCAACGTCCTGACTTTC.

This clonotype was seen more than once but under ten times. This may be a read error: a much more frequent sequence differs by one nucleotide. Likely a read error: the CDR3 ends without its conserved phenylalanine or tryptophan. The V and J genes are TRBV20-1 and TRBJ2-1; D is undetermined. V was shortened by 4 bases and J by 10 bases, with 17 bases between the two germline ends. Germline V gene lookup returns CDR1 DFQATT and CDR2 SNEGSKA (reference sequence). CDR3 length: 13 amino acids. The CDR3 sequence is CSATPPRFGEQFV. The CDR3 nucleotides read TGCAGTGCTACCCCCCCAAGGTTTGGGGAGCAGTTCGTC.

The sample holds one count of this clonotype. V is TRBV30 and J is TRBJ2-1, with 7 bases identical to TRBD2. After removal of 0 bases from V and 4 bases from J, the junction contained 9 bases not matched to a gene. The CDR3 contains 16 residues. Germline V CDR1 and CDR2: GTSNPN, SVGIG (reference sequence). The CDR3 bases are TGTGCCTGGAGTGTGGGAGCTAGCGGTTCGTACAATGAGCAGTTCTTC. This translates into CAWSVGASGSYNEQFF.

This clonotype occurred once. A clone one base away is much larger, so this may be a read error. The chain links TRBV20-1 to TRBJ1-5; 8 bases match TRBD1. The germline gives CDR1 DFQATT, CDR2 SNEGSKA (reference sequence). The CDR3 runs to 13 residues. This CDR3 is CSATGGINHPQHF. CDR3 DNA: TGCAGTGCCACAGGGGGGATCAATCATCCCCAGCATTTT.

This clonotype qualifies as medium-sized. The chain couples TRBV24-1 to TRBJ2-1; no reliable D call. There are 13 residues in the CDR3. The V gene lost 6 bases and the J gene lost 3 bases, with 8 bases spanning the gap. Germline V gene sequence: CDR1 KGHDR, CDR2 SFDVKD. The CDR3 coding sequence is TGTGCCACCAGTTTGGGCCACTACAATGAGCAGTTCTTC. It yields the protein CATSLGHYNEQFF.

This clonotype showed up just a few times. The V gene is TRBV5-1, the J gene TRBJ2-3, with 7 nucleotides matching TRBD1. The junction had 7 bases not matched to a gene; V was cut back by 4 bases and J by 2 bases. The CDR3 loop spans 15 amino acids. Germline CDR1 and CDR2: SGHRS and YFSETQ. CDR3: CASSTPTGTTDTQYF. The CDR3 DNA sequence: TGCGCCAGCAGCACCCCGACAGGGACCACAGATACGCAGTATTTT. Combining the CDR3 with reference TRBV5-1 and TRBJ2-3 gives the whole variable domain KAGVTQTPRYLIKTRGQQVTLSCSPISGHRSVSWYQQTPGQGLQFLFEYFSETQRNKGNFPGRFSGRQFSNSRSEMNVSTLELGDSALYLCASSTPTGTTDTQYFGPGTRLTVL.

About this clonotype itself: A single base separates this from a much larger clone, so it may be a read error. The CDR3 is CSARTRGREQYF. CDR3 DNA: TGCAGTGCTAGAACGAGAGGGCGCGAGCAGTACTTC. J is TRBJ2-7 and V is TRBV20-1, with D perhaps TRBD2 (5 bases). The CDR3 contains 12 residues. V lost 2 bases to trimming and J lost 6 bases, with 11 bases between them. Germline CDR1 is DFQATT and CDR2 is SNEGSKA (reference sequence).

Details on this clonotype: A junction end diverges from the germline sequence, so it may reflect a read error. The chain combines TRBV12-3 or TRBV12-4 with TRBJ2-7; D gene uncertain. The CDR3 has 12 amino acids. This CDR3 is CASSSGSLEQCF. The CDR3 DNA follows: TGTGCCAGCAGTTCCGGGTCCCTCGAGCAGTGCTTC.

Details on this clonotype: Relative to the germline gene, one junction end is altered; a read error may explain this. V usage is TRBV7-3 and J usage is TRBJ2-3; D might be TRBD1 or TRBD2, each matching 5 bases. This CDR3 comprises 17 residues. CDR1 and CDR2 from the germline V gene are SGHTA and FQGTGA. The CDR3, as DNA: TGTGCCAGCAGCTTCCCCCGGGGCCGTCCGGGCACAGGTACGCAGTATTTT. This translates into CASSFPRGRPGTGTQYF.

As for this clonotype: The CDR3 does not close with the conserved phenylalanine or tryptophan, likely indicating a read error. The chain couples TRBV20-1 to TRBJ2-7; either TRBD1 or TRBD2 may supply D (5 bases each). Germline V gives CDR1 DFQATT, CDR2 SNEGSKA (reference sequence). V was trimmed by 6 bases and J by 9 bases, leaving 21 bases between them. The CDR3 contains 13 residues. The CDR3 region is CSAQQAEGWGQYL. In nucleotides, the CDR3 is TGCAGTGCGCAACAGGCAGAGGGTTGGGGGCAGTACCTC.

This clonotype was seen a handful of times. The chain recombines TRBV12-3 or TRBV12-4 with TRBJ1-1; D is undetermined. Trimming removed 4 bases from V and 3 bases from J, with 12 bases in between. The CDR3 is 14 residues long. In DNA form, the CDR3 reads TGTGCCAGCAGTTCCTCGACGGTTCACACTGAAGCTTTCTTT. Amino acid sequence: CASSSSTVHTEAFF.

The V and J genes are TRBV6-5 and TRBJ2-3; tentative D call: TRBD2 (5 bases). The germline V and J ends were trimmed by 9 bases and 8 bases, with 21 bases remaining between them. The CDR3 covers 14 residues. Germline V lookup: CDR1 MNHEY, CDR2 SVGAGI. The CDR3 region is CASLAKGPTGTQYF. DNA of the CDR3: TGTGCCAGTTTAGCGAAAGGGCCCACCGGTACGCAGTATTTT.